This T cell receptor beta chain was identified in a study of shared clonotypes between healthy human individuals. Study-level findings and limits: Estimated clonotype richness was generally higher in naive than memory subsets.

Naive CD8 cells were CD45RO-negative, positively selected for CCR7, excluding terminally differentiated effector memory CD45RA+ cells. Sequencing used immunoSEQ multiplex PCR; TCRdb keeps in-frame clones, though not all of them. Among roughly 770,000 clones, roughly 96% were seen once, and the ten largest hold approximately 0.2%. Turning to this clone: Its antigen is unknown.

With 2 bases clipped from V and 1 base from J, the junction kept 4 bases outside the gene matches. Germline V lookup: CDR1 KGHSH, CDR2 LQKENI. The CDR3 is made up of 16 amino acids. Source material: naive CD8+ T cells sorted from blood. The clonotype comes from a man aged 30-40 years in good health. This chain joins TRBV18 and TRBJ2-3; TRBD2 agrees at 9 bases. The CDR3 loop is CASSPEREARTDTQYF. CDR3 in DNA: TGTGCCAGCTCACCAGAGCGGGAGGCCCGCACAGATACGCAGTATTTT.